The rows below give T cell receptor beta chains drawn from one sample of a study of CD8+ T cells in alopecia areata. Clones were sequenced by immunoSEQ multiplex PCR, and TCRdb holds only the in-frame ones, with some missing. The sample consists of 140,000 to 150,000 clones, 45% to 60% of them appearing once. This specimen consisted of CD8+ T cells sorted from blood, obtained at week 4, from a patient treated with tofacitinib. The source is a human donor with alopecia areata. CDR3s include the opening cysteine and the closing phenylalanine or tryptophan. D genes are given only for firm matches. Some rows mark clone size as missing; the rest say once, few, many or name a class of expanded clone.

d_call,v_call,clone_size,j_call,cdr3_aa,cdr3_nt
-,TRBV7-8,-,TRBJ2-2,CASRWGRETGELFF,TGTGCCAGCAGATGGGGGCGGGAGACCGGGGAGCTGTTTTTT
-,TRBV13,-,TRBJ2-2,CASSAYGVQEDTGELFF,TGTGCCAGCAGCGCATACGGGGTCCAGGAGGACACCGGGGAGCTGTTTTTT
TRBD1,TRBV5-6,-,TRBJ1-1,CASSWDRAPEAFF,TGTGCCAGCAGCTGGGACAGGGCACCTGAAGCTTTCTTT
-,TRBV6-1,-,TRBJ2-1,CASSEWDLEQFF,TGTGCCAGCAGTGAGTGGGACCTTGAGCAGTTCTTC
TRBD1,TRBV19,-,TRBJ1-2,CASTDWDRGSNYGYTF,TGTGCCAGTACCGATTGGGACAGGGGTTCGAACTATGGCTACACCTTC
-,TRBV9,-,TRBJ2-6,CASSVAGSGANVLTF,TGTGCCAGCAGCGTAGCAGGGTCTGGGGCCAACGTCCTGACTTTC
-,TRBV11-2,-,TRBJ2-3,CASSERGDTQYF,TGTGCCAGCAGCGAACGAGGAGATACGCAGTATTTT
-,TRBV4-1,-,TRBJ2-5,CASSQVRGSRGFETQYF,TGCGCCAGCAGCCAAGTTCGGGGGTCCAGGGGGTTCGAGACCCAGTACTTC
-,TRBV29-1,few,TRBJ1-2,CSVDSTYGYTF,TGCAGCGTTGACTCGACCTATGGCTACACCTTC
-,TRBV6-4,few,TRBJ2-1,CASSDSVGVFSEQFF,TGTGCCAGCAGTGACTCGGTGGGGGTTTTCAGTGAGCAGTTCTTC
-,TRBV15,once,TRBJ1-1,CATSDWYVNTEAFF,TGTGCCACCAGTGACTGGTATGTGAACACTGAAGCTTTCTTT
-,TRBV6-5,-,TRBJ1-1,CASSYELGTEAFF,TGTGCCAGCAGTTATGAATTAGGGACTGAAGCTTTCTTT
-,TRBV10-3,-,TRBJ2-5,CAISPWEGVLETQYF,TGTGCCATCAGTCCCTGGGAGGGGGTGTTAGAGACCCAGTACTTC
-,TRBV19,-,TRBJ1-6,CASSSRDLDWNSPLHF,TGTGCCAGTAGTAGCCGGGACCTGGATTGGAATTCACCCCTCCACTTT
TRBD2,TRBV6-5,-,TRBJ2-7,CASSPGGPYEQYF,TGTGCCAGCTCGCCGGGAGGACCCTACGAGCAGTACTTC
-,TRBV27,-,TRBJ2-7,CASSFQDSYEQYF,TGTGCCAGCAGTTTCCAAGACTCCTACGAGCAGTACTTC
TRBD1,TRBV30,-,TRBJ2-2,CACQGDSGAGELFF,TGTGCCTGCCAGGGGGATTCGGGTGCCGGGGAGCTGTTTTTT
-,TRBV5-6,-,TRBJ1-1,CASSLGPSGFLSEAFF,TGTGCCAGCAGCTTGGGCCCCTCGGGTTTCCTCTCGGAAGCTTTCTTT
TRBD1,TRBV5-1,-,TRBJ2-6,CASSLDQGAHSGANVLTF,TGCGCCAGCAGCTTGGATCAGGGGGCACACTCTGGGGCCAACGTCCTGACTTTC
TRBD1,TRBV6-1,-,TRBJ2-7,CASSEPDRAAYEQYF,TGTGCCAGCAGTGAACCGGACAGGGCGGCCTACGAGCAGTACTTC
-,TRBV2,-,TRBJ2-7,CASREHQRRSYEQYF,TGTGCCAGCAGGGAACACCAACGCAGGTCCTACGAGCAGTACTTC
-,TRBV2,few,TRBJ2-7,CASTAPEEPAYEQYF,TGTGCCAGCACCGCGCCGGAAGAACCTGCCTACGAGCAGTACTTC
TRBD1,TRBV5-6,-,TRBJ1-5,CASSFGTGGQPQHF,TGTGCCAGCAGCTTCGGCACAGGGGGTCAGCCCCAGCATTTT
-,TRBV27,few,TRBJ1-2,CASSVGLNYGYTF,TGTGCCAGCAGCGTGGGACTGAACTATGGCTACACCTTC
-,TRBV15,-,TRBJ2-3,CATSVRVTSTDTQYF,TGTGCCACCAGTGTAAGGGTTACTAGCACAGATACGCAGTATTTT
-,TRBV9,-,TRBJ2-2,CASSPEEFTTGELFF,TGTGCCAGCAGCCCGGAGGAGTTCACCACCGGGGAGCTGTTTTTT
-,TRBV2,-,TRBJ2-5,CASSRAPGTSQETQYF,TGTGCCAGCAGTAGAGCACCCGGGACTTCCCAAGAGACCCAGTACTTC
-,TRBV14,-,TRBJ2-7,CASSQVSGMTYEQYF,TGTGCCAGCAGCCAAGTCTCCGGCATGACTTACGAGCAGTACTTC
-,TRBV2,few,TRBJ2-3,CASGVPTDPSTDTQYF,TGTGCCAGTGGAGTACCGACAGACCCTAGCACAGATACGCAGTATTTT
-,TRBV27,-,TRBJ1-1,CASSLLEANTEAFF,TGTGCCAGCAGTCTCCTCGAGGCTAACACTGAAGCTTTCTTT
-,TRBV5-1,-,TRBJ2-7,CASSLGHLYEQYF,TGCGCCAGCAGCTTGGGGCATCTCTACGAGCAGTACTTC
-,TRBV27,-,TRBJ1-1,CASSPWTNTEAFF,TGTGCCAGCAGTCCCTGGACCAACACTGAAGCTTTCTTT
-,TRBV30,few,TRBJ1-1,CAWSQGPNTEAFF,TGTGCCTGGAGTCAGGGACCGAACACTGAAGCTTTCTTT
-,TRBV11-2,-,TRBJ2-7,CASSSVRYEQYF,TGTGCCAGCAGCTCGGTTCGATACGAGCAGTACTTC
-,TRBV14,-,TRBJ2-5,CASSHPRDPWETQYF,TGTGCCAGCAGCCACCCCAGGGATCCGTGGGAGACCCAGTACTTC
TRBD2,TRBV4-1,-,TRBJ2-3,CASSQDGTSGVGTDTQYF,TGCGCCAGCAGCCAAGATGGGACTAGCGGGGTGGGAACAGATACGCAGTATTTT
-,TRBV6-6,-,TRBJ1-1,CASSYSNTEAFF,TGTGCCAGCAGTTATTCCAACACTGAAGCTTTCTTT
-,TRBV2,-,TRBJ2-5,CASSEIMTGEETQYF,TGTGCCAGCAGTGAAATTATGACGGGGGAGGAGACCCAGTACTTC
-,TRBV13,-,TRBJ2-3,CASSFGGIRRGPLLDTQYF,TGTGCCAGCAGCTTTGGCGGAATAAGACGGGGTCCCTTGTTAGATACGCAGTATTTT
TRBD1,TRBV7-8,-,TRBJ2-5,CASSLRQGYQETQYF,TGTGCCAGCAGCCTGCGACAGGGGTACCAAGAGACCCAGTACTTC
TRBD1,TRBV5-1,few,TRBJ1-2,CASSGGTGSDYTF,TGCGCCAGCAGCGGGGGGACAGGGTCCGACTACACCTTC
TRBD1,TRBV5-1,-,TRBJ2-7,CASSWTGAEQYF,TGCGCCAGCAGCTGGACAGGGGCCGAGCAGTACTTC
-,TRBV14,-,TRBJ1-6,CASSHPGTPNSPLHF,TGTGCCAGCAGCCACCCCGGGACCCCGAATTCACCCCTCCACTTT
-,TRBV7-9,-,TRBJ2-7,CASSRGQITYEQYF,TGTGCCAGCAGCCGTGGACAAATCACTTACGAGCAGTACTTC
TRBD2,TRBV4-3,few,TRBJ2-7,CASSLILAGEGEQYF,TGCGCCAGCAGTTTAATCCTAGCGGGGGAAGGCGAGCAGTACTTC
-,TRBV11-2,-,TRBJ2-7,CASSSIYEQYF,TGTGCCAGCAGCTCGATTTACGAGCAGTACTTC
-,TRBV29-1,once,TRBJ2-7,CSIKGQRHEQYF,TGCAGCATAAAGGGACAAAGGCACGAGCAGTACTTC
-,TRBV27,-,TRBJ2-2,CASSTQTRPRELFF,TGTGCCAGCAGTACCCAGACTAGACCAAGGGAGCTGTTTTTT
-,TRBV9,-,TRBJ2-5,CASSVGDTYSYQETQYF,TGTGCCAGCAGCGTAGGAGACACCTACTCCTACCAAGAGACCCAGTACTTC
TRBD2,TRBV29-1,-,TRBJ2-1,CSVEGGNPGLAAGEQFF,TGCAGCGTTGAAGGGGGAAACCCGGGTCTAGCGGCGGGTGAGCAGTTCTTC
-,TRBV2,-,TRBJ2-2,CASKDRRMNTGELFF,TGTGCCAGCAAGGACAGAAGAATGAACACCGGGGAGCTGTTTTTT
-,TRBV9,-,TRBJ1-2,CASSVAQGSTNYGYTF,TGTGCCAGCAGCGTCGCACAGGGTTCGACTAACTATGGCTACACCTTC
TRBD1,TRBV7-9,few,TRBJ1-1,CASSAQGARNTEAFF,TGTGCCAGCAGCGCGCAGGGGGCCAGGAACACTGAAGCTTTCTTT
TRBD1,TRBV6-1,-,TRBJ2-5,CASSEAQGAPYQETQYF,TGTGCCAGCAGTGAAGCGCAGGGGGCTCCGTACCAAGAGACCCAGTACTTC
-,TRBV10-3,few,TRBJ1-3,CAISAMGRADTIYF,TGTGCCATCAGTGCGATGGGCAGGGCTGACACCATATATTTT